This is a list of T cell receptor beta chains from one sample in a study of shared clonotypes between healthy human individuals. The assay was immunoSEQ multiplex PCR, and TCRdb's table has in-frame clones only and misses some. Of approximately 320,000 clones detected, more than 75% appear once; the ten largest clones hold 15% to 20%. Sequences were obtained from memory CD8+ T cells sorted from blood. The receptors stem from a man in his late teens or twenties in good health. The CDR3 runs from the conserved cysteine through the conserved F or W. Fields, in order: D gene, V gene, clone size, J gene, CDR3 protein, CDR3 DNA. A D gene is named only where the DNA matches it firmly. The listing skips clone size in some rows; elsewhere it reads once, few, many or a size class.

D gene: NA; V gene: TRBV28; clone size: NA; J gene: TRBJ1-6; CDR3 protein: CASSFVPYNSPLHF; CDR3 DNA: TGTGCCAGCAGTTTCGTCCCCTATAATTCACCCCTCCACTTT
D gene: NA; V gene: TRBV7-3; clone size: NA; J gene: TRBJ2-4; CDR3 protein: CASSLMPLGAGAKNIQYF; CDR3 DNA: TGTGCCAGCAGCTTAATGCCGTTGGGGGCTGGGGCCAAAAACATTCAGTACTTC
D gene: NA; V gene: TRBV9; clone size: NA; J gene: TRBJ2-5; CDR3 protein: CASSARTTGLETQYF; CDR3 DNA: TGTGCCAGCAGCGCCCGGACAACTGGTCTGGAGACCCAGTACTTC
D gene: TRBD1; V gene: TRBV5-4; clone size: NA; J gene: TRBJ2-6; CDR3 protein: CASSFNVDRAGANVLTF; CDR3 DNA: TGTGCCAGCAGCTTTAACGTCGACAGGGCTGGGGCCAACGTCCTGACTTTC
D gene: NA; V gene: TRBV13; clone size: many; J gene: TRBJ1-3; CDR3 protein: CASSLEGSSGNTIYF; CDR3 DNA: TGTGCCAGCAGCTTAGAGGGGTCCTCTGGAAACACCATATATTTT
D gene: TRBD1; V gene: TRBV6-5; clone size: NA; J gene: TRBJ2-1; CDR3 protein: CASSYSDRVSNEQFF; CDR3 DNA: TGTGCCAGCAGTTACTCCGACAGGGTGAGCAATGAGCAGTTCTTC
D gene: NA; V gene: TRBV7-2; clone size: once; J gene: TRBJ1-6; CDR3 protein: CASSLVLIGNSPLHF; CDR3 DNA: TGTGCCAGCAGCTTAGTCTTAATTGGGAATTCACCCCTCCACTTT
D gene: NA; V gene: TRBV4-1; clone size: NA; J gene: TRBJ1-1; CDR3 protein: CASSQDVWAGSGNTEAFF; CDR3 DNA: TGCGCCAGCAGCCAAGATGTGTGGGCGGGGAGTGGGAACACTGAAGCTTTCTTT
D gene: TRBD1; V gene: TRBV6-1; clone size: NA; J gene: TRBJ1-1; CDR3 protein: CASSVASGGVTEAFF; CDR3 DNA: TGTGCCAGCAGTGTAGCCTCAGGGGGGGTCACTGAAGCTTTCTTT
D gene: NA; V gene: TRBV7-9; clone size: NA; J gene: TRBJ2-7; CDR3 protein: CASSLEFSYEQYF; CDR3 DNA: TGTGCCAGCAGCTTAGAGTTCTCCTACGAGCAGTACTTC
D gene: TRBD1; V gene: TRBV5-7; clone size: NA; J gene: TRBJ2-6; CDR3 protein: CASSLKTGGTGANVLTF; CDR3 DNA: TGTGCCAGCAGCTTAAAGACAGGGGGCACTGGGGCCAACGTCCTGACTTTC
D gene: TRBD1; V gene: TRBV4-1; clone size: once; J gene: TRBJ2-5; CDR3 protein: CASSQEPGQGWVEQYF; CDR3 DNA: TGCGCCAGCAGCCAAGAGCCCGGACAGGGATGGGTTGAGCAGTACTTC
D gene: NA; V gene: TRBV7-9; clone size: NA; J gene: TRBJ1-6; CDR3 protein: CASSLTWNSPLHF; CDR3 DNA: TGTGCCAGCAGCTTAACGTGGAATTCACCCCTCCACTTT
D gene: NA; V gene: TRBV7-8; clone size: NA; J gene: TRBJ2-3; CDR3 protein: CASSLARGSTDTQYF; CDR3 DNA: TGTGCCAGCAGCTTAGCGAGGGGGAGCACAGATACGCAGTATTTT
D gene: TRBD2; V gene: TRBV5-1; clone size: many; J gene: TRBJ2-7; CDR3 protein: CASSFISGEEQYF; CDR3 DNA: TGCGCCAGCAGCTTCATCAGCGGGGAAGAGCAGTACTTC
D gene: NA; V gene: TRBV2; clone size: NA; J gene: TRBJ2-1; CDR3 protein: CASSENDGGPYNEQFF; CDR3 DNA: TGTGCCAGCAGTGAAAATGACGGGGGCCCCTACAATGAGCAGTTCTTC
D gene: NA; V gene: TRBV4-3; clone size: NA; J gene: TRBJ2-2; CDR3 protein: CASSPDDRLRLFF; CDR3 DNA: TGCGCCAGCAGTCCGGACGACAGGCTGCGACTGTTTTTT
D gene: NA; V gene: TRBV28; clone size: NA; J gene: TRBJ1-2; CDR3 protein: CASSFILGHLTNYGYTF; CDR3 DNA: TGTGCCAGCAGTTTCATATTGGGACACCTCACTAACTATGGCTACACCTTC
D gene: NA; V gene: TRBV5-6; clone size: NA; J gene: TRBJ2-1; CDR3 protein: CASSTGNNEQFF; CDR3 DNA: TGTGCCAGCAGCACAGGAAACAATGAGCAGTTCTTC
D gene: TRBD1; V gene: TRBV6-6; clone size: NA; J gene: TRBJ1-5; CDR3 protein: CASSPWTGGNQPQHF; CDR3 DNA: TGTGCCAGCAGTCCATGGACAGGGGGCAATCAGCCCCAGCATTTT
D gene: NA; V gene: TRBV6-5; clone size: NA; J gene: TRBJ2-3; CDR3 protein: CASSYSYPPITDTQYF; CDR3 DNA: TGTGCCAGCAGTTACTCCTACCCCCCCATCACAGATACGCAGTATTTT